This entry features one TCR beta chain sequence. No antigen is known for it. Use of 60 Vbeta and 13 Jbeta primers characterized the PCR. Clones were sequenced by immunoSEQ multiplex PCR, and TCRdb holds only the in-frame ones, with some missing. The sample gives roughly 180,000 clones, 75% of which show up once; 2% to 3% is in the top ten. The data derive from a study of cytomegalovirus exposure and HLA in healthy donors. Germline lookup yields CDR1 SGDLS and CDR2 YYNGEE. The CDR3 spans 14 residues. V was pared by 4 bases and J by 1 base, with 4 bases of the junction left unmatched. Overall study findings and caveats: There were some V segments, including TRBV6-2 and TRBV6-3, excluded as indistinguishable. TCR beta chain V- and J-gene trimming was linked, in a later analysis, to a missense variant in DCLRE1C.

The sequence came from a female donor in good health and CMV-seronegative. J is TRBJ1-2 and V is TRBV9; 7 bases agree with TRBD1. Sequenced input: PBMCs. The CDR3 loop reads CASSPGQRNYGYTF. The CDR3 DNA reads TGTGCCAGCAGCCCGGGACAGCGTAACTATGGCTACACCTTC.